This TCR beta chain was observed in a study of post-analysis software for immune sequencing data. Study details: Patients with relapsing-remitting, secondary progressive and progressive-relapsing multiple sclerosis courses were all represented.

Unique molecular identifiers tagged the TCR beta cDNA libraries. In TCRdb, the PCR reads were re-called with MiXCR into one record per CDR3 protein. Of some 700,000 distinct CDR3 sequences in the sample, approximately 60% were seen once. Sequencing used blood. This TCR derives from a girl aged 2 to 10 with multiple sclerosis.

CDR3: CASSDVGAKNIQYF. The CDR3 nucleotides are TGTGCCAGCAGTGACGTGGGGGCCAAAAACATTCAGTACTTC. The chain links TRBV25-1 to TRBJ2-4; no firm D call. The V gene lost 3 bases and the J gene lost 1 base, with 7 bases spanning the gap. Germline V gene data show CDR1 as MGHDK and CDR2 as SYGVNS. The CDR3 is 14 amino acids.